One T cell receptor (beta chain) is described in this entry. Using immunoSEQ multiplex PCR, the repertoire was profiled, and TCRdb retains in-frame clones only, with some absent. The data show about 300,000 clones, with approximately 90% seen just once and approximately 4.3% held by the top ten. The germline V gene encodes CDR1 LGHNT and CDR2 FRNRAP. The CDR3 covers 13 residues. The V gene lost 8 bases and the J gene lost 2 bases, with 10 bases spanning the gap. These data belong to a study of blood T cell repertoires in COVID-19. Study-level background: Sites across the United States, Italy and Spain contributed samples from acute and convalescent COVID-19. Sources were T cells, B-cell-depleted T cells, or PBMCs; the material itself was cDNA or gDNA.

The source material was peripheral blood. The clonotype originates from a man in his forties with acute or convalescent COVID-19. This chain joins TRBV12-5 and TRBJ1-5, with D possibly being TRBD1 (5 bases). CDR3 sequence: CASSGVGNQPQHF. CDR3 bases: TGTGCTAGTTCGGGGGTGGGCAATCAGCCCCAGCATTTT.